One sample yielded the 12 T cell receptor beta chains listed below, sequenced in a study of blood T cell repertoires in COVID-19. Measured with immunoSEQ multiplex PCR; TCRdb has only the in-frame clones, and not every one. The table lists some 240,000 clones, less than 85% of them singletons, with approximately 7.2% in the top ten. Material: peripheral blood. These receptors were collected from a woman in her 70s with acute or convalescent COVID-19.

V is TRBV23-1 and J is TRBJ2-5; 10 nucleotides line up with TRBD1. TRBV23-1 is annotated as an ORF whose role is uncertain. V lost 4 bases, J lost 7 bases, and 12 bases stayed unmatched. The CDR3 spans 16 residues. CDR3 bases: TGCGCCAGCAGTCCTGGACAGGGGGTTGTCGAGGGGACCCAGTACTTC. It encodes CASSPGQGVVEGTQYF.

The rearrangement links TRBV6-5 to TRBJ2-2, with 8 bases that match TRBD2. CDR3 length: 15 amino acids. V shed 7 bases, J shed 7 bases, and the junction held 11 bases outside the gene matches. The V gene's germline CDR1 is MNHEY and CDR2 SVGAGI. The CDR3 DNA is TGTGCCAGCACCCCGCTGGGACTAGTTGGCGGGGAGCTGTTTTTT. Residues: CASTPLGLVGGELFF.

The rearrangement links TRBV11-3 to TRBJ2-3; 12 bases map to TRBD2. Looked up from germline, CDR1 is SGHNT and CDR2 is YENEEA. J gave up 5 bases and V 5 bases, and 11 bases lay outside the gene matches. The CDR3 loop spans 17 amino acids. DNA of the CDR3: TGTGCCAGCAGCCCAGGACTAGCGGGGAATCGGAGAGATACGCAGTATTTT. Translated, it gives CASSPGLAGNRRDTQYF.

This chain connects TRBV19 to TRBJ1-3, with D perhaps TRBD1 (6 bases). The CDR3 loop spans 15 amino acids. Per germline, CDR1 LNHDA and CDR2 SQIVND (reference sequence). Trimming pared 4 bases from V and 0 bases from J, leaving 10 bases between. The CDR3 DNA follows: TGTGCCAGTAGTAGGACAGCCGTCTCTGGAAACACCATATATTTT. Its translation is CASSRTAVSGNTIYF.

The chain is built from TRBV27 and TRBJ1-2; a possible D gene is TRBD1 (5 bases). The CDR3 is made up of 13 amino acids. V lost 6 bases, J lost 8 bases, and 16 bases lay in between. The V gene's germline CDR1 is MNHEY and CDR2 SMNVEV (reference sequence). The chain's CDR3 is CASSFAGMGGYTF. The CDR3, as DNA: TGTGCCAGCAGCTTCGCAGGGATGGGAGGCTACACCTTC.

The V gene is TRBV30, the J gene TRBJ1-6, with D possibly being TRBD1 (5 bases). V was clipped by 2 bases and J by 10 bases, with 24 bases between them. Looked up from germline, CDR1 is GTSNPN and CDR2 is SVGIG (reference sequence). CDR3 length: 17 amino acids. The CDR3 region has the DNA TGTGCCTGGAGTCCCGGGGGGAAGGTTTGGGAACGCTCACCCCTCCACTTT. This sequence encodes CAWSPGGKVWERSPLHF.

The chain links TRBV7-9 to TRBJ2-5, with a possible D match to TRBD1 (6 bases). From germline, CDR1 is SEHNR and CDR2 FQNEAQ (reference sequence). V was shortened by 1 base and J by 3 bases, with 12 bases between the two germline ends. The CDR3 runs to 15 residues. CDR3 sequence: CASSLDWAGEETQYF. Here the CDR3 DNA reads TGTGCCAGCAGCTTAGATTGGGCAGGGGAAGAGACCCAGTACTTC.

The chain is built from TRBV3-1 (or the pseudogene TRBV3-2) and TRBJ1-5; 8 bases are shared with TRBD1. The CDR3 consists of 14 residues. CDR1 and CDR2 from the germline V gene are LGHDT and YNNKEL (reference sequence). J lost 7 bases, V lost 4 bases, and 6 bases had no gene match. This CDR3 reads CASSPRQGSQPQHF. In DNA, the CDR3 is TGTGCCAGCAGCCCCCGACAGGGGAGCCAGCCCCAGCATTTT.

The chain links TRBV2 to TRBJ2-5, with 11 nucleotides matching TRBD2. The V gene end was trimmed by 3 bases and the J gene end by 2 bases; junction bases not matched to a gene: 5. Germline-derived CDR1 and CDR2 are SNHLY and FYNNEI. This CDR3 region has 16 residues. For the CDR3, the DNA is TGTGCCAGCAGTGACGACCTAGCGGGGGGACAAGAGACCCAGTACTTC. Its protein is CASSDDLAGGQETQYF.

CDR3 protein: CASSLEAGSYNEQFF. DNA of the CDR3: TGTGCCAGCAGCTTAGAAGCGGGGTCCTACAATGAGCAGTTCTTC. This sequence joins TRBV5-4 and TRBJ2-1, with 7 bases fitting TRBD2. The V and J ends lost 2 bases and 1 base, in that order; junction bases with no gene match: 3. CDR1 is SGHNT, CDR2 YYREEE, per germline (reference sequence). There are 15 residues in the CDR3.

The DNA for the CDR3 is TGTGCCAGCAGTTCCAGCGGGGTCTCTGGAAACACCATATATTTT. Residues: CASSSSGVSGNTIYF. The chain joins TRBV3-1 (or the pseudogene TRBV3-2) to TRBJ1-3; no definite D call. Trimming removed 6 bases at V and 0 bases at J, with 12 bases between. Germline V gene lookup returns CDR1 LGHDT and CDR2 YNNKEL (reference sequence). The CDR3 is 15 amino acids.

The chain employs TRBV6-5 and TRBJ1-6, with 9 bases matching TRBD1. The CDR3 consists of 14 residues. J gave up 10 bases and V 6 bases, and 7 bases lay outside the gene matches. CDR1 is MNHEY and CDR2 is SVGAGI in the germline V gene. This chain's CDR3 is CASSRDREYSPLHF. CDR3 in DNA: TGTGCCAGCAGCCGGGACAGGGAATACTCACCCCTCCACTTT.